This TCR beta chain originates from a study of blood T cells in healthy people across ages. Study summary: Through template switching, about one barcoded beta molecule was captured per two T cells, as measured in model experiments. General study points: Older age coincided with a roughly linear decline in TCR beta diversity per million T cells.

A second roughly 7 to 12 cycle PCR used barcoded and J-beta primers. Each CDR3 protein gets one entry after TCRdb re-called the 5' RACE reads with MiXCR. Here the sample spans some 930,000 distinct CDR3 sequences, approximately 32% being singletons. Caucasian, healthy and from Russia, the donors were aged between about 6 and 100. Regarding this clonotype: Its antigen is currently unknown.

Trimming left V 5 bases short and J 9 bases short, with 24 bases between. Per germline, CDR1 SGDLS and CDR2 YYNGEE. The CDR3 is made up of 16 amino acids. These same records also appear under a second study, on T cells of mothers and their children. That study adds: At a sensitivity of about 100 clones per million clonotypes, no persistent microchimeric T cell clones appeared.

This chain joins TRBV9 and TRBJ2-1; unclear D gene. Sequencing was performed on blood. The clonotype originates from a woman aged 40 to 55 in good health. CDR3 amino acids: CASSQHRSLPAAEQFF. The CDR3 DNA is TGTGCCAGCAGTCAACACCGATCACTACCGGCCGCTGAGCAGTTCTTC.